These 27 T cell receptor beta chains were all obtained from the same sample, sequenced in a study of blood T cell repertoires in COVID-19. Sequenced by immunoSEQ multiplex PCR; TCRdb stores in-frame clones only, minus some. The sample yields 35,000 to 40,000 clones, roughly four fifths seen once. The sequenced material came from peripheral blood. These receptors all come from a human donor with acute or convalescent COVID-19. The donor label of this sample is uncertain.

The chain is built from TRBV4-1 and TRBJ1-2; the match to TRBD1 covers 8 bases. The V and J ends lost 1 base and 4 bases, in that order; junction bases with no gene match: 8. In germline, CDR1 is MGHRA, CDR2 YSYEKL. The CDR3 covers 16 residues. CDR3 bases: TGCGCCAGCAGCCAAGGGAGGGCAGGGGGCAGCTATGGCTACACCTTC. Protein sequence: CASSQGRAGGSYGYTF.

The chain is built from TRBV4-3 and TRBJ2-7; tentative D call: TRBD2 (5 bases). V lost 4 bases and J 2 bases, leaving 12 bases between the germline ends. The length of the CDR3 is 14 residues. Germline V gene lookup returns CDR1 LGHNA and CDR2 YSLEER. The CDR3 DNA reads TGCGCCAGCAGCCCAGAGGGCCTTCCCTACGAGCAGTACTTC. Protein sequence: CASSPEGLPYEQYF.

The chain carries TRBV5-1 and TRBJ2-5; 7 bases match TRBD1. CDR3 size: 14 residues. Germline values: CDR1 SGHRS, CDR2 YFSETQ. V gave up 4 bases and J gave up 2 bases; unmatched junction bases: 5. This chain's CDR3 is CASSRGQVQETQYF. CDR3 sequence (DNA): TGCGCCAGCAGCCGAGGACAGGTACAAGAGACCCAGTACTTC.

The rearrangement uses TRBV3-1 (or the pseudogene TRBV3-2) and TRBJ1-4; tentative D call: TRBD1 (5 bases). The CDR3 totals 16 residues. CDR1 and CDR2 (germline): LGHDT, YNNKEL (reference sequence). Trimming shortened V by 1 base and J by 6 bases, and 15 bases separated the two germline ends. The CDR3 is CASSQVVGGKDEKLFF. The CDR3 nucleotides are TGTGCCAGCAGCCAAGTGGTGGGGGGGAAGGATGAAAAACTGTTTTTT.

The rearrangement joins TRBV11-1 to TRBJ2-1; D is perhaps TRBD1 (5 bases). Germline V gene lookup returns CDR1 SGHAT and CDR2 FQDESV (reference sequence). The CDR3 is made up of 15 amino acids. Deletions cut 3 bases from V and 2 bases from J, with 11 bases between. This chain's CDR3 is CASSFGAVPYNEQFF. As DNA, the CDR3 is TGTGCCAGCAGCTTTGGGGCCGTGCCCTACAATGAGCAGTTCTTC.

This clone came up a few times. The V gene is TRBV27, the J gene TRBJ2-1; possibly TRBD1 for D (5 bases). Between the trimmed V and J ends, which lost 4 bases and 6 bases, there was a span of 10 bases. Germline assignment: CDR1 MNHEY and CDR2 SMNVEV (reference sequence). The CDR3 spans 13 residues. CDR3 nucleotide sequence: TGTGCCAGCAGTTGGCAGGGATTCAATGAGCAGTTCTTC. Translation: CASSWQGFNEQFF.

The count of this clone is one. The rearrangement joins TRBV27 to TRBJ2-7; TRBD1 matches 11 bases. V lost 5 bases and J lost 2; bases outside the gene matches: 8. CDR3 length: 16 residues. Germline assignment: CDR1 MNHEY and CDR2 SMNVEV (reference sequence). For the CDR3, the DNA is TGTGCCAGCAGTCGGACCCCGGGACAGGGGGCCTACGAGCAGTACTTC. Encoded protein: CASSRTPGQGAYEQYF.

This chain uses TRBV5-6 with TRBJ2-2, with 7 bases aligning to TRBD1. With 4 bases clipped from V and 2 bases from J, the junction kept 8 bases outside the gene matches. The germline gives CDR1 SGHDT, CDR2 YYEEEE. The CDR3 is 16 amino acids. The CDR3 region has the DNA TGTGCCAGCAGCCTCGGACAGGCGAAAAACACCGGGGAGCTGTTTTTT. It is translated as CASSLGQAKNTGELFF.

The chain couples TRBV28 to TRBJ2-4; D gene ambiguous. Germline-derived CDR1 and CDR2 are MDHEN and SYDVKM. V shed 2 bases and J shed 2 bases, with 7 bases lying between them. The CDR3 spans 14 residues. The CDR3 is CASSLTDPKNIQYF. The DNA of the CDR3 is TGTGCCAGCAGTTTAACAGATCCCAAAAACATTCAGTACTTC.

The rearrangement uses TRBV5-1 and TRBJ1-3, with 7 bases identical to TRBD1. Germline V gene data show CDR1 as SGHRS and CDR2 as YFSETQ. V was pared by 1 base and J by 2 bases, with 3 bases of the junction left unmatched. CDR3 size: 15 residues. CDR3 DNA: TGCGCCAGCAGCTTGAACCAGGGGGCTGGAAACACCATATATTTT. Translation gives CASSLNQGAGNTIYF. The full variable domain, its missing parts supplied by reference TRBV5-1 and TRBJ1-3, is KAGVTQTPRYLIKTRGQQVTLSCSPISGHRSVSWYQQTPGQGLQFLFEYFSETQRNKGNFPGRFSGRQFSNSRSEMNVSTLELGDSALYLCASSLNQGAGNTIYFGEGSWLTVV.

This chain links TRBV29-1 with TRBJ1-2; TRBD1 matches 10 bases. In germline, CDR1 is SQVTM, CDR2 ANQGSEA. The CDR3 runs 19 residues. V dropped 1 base and J dropped 1; count of bases not matched to a gene: 15. The CDR3 DNA reads TGCAGCGTTGAAGCTGGGCTGGGTACGGGGACAGGGGATAACTATGGCTACACCTTC. It is translated as CSVEAGLGTGTGDNYGYTF.

This rearrangement joins TRBV14 to TRBJ2-3; TRBD1 might be the D (5 bases). CDR3 length: 13 amino acids. V shed 3 bases and J shed 7 bases, with 11 bases lying between them. Germline values: CDR1 SGHDN, CDR2 FVKESK. CDR3 sequence (DNA): TGTGCCAGCAGCCAGGGCCAGGGTTATACGCAGTATTTT. Residues: CASSQGQGYTQYF.

As DNA, the CDR3 is TGCGCCAGCATGAATCTAGCGGGGGTCCAAGAGACCCAGTACTTC. It yields the protein CASMNLAGVQETQYF. The chain joins TRBV5-1 to TRBJ2-5, with TRBD2 matching 10 bases. The CDR3 length is 15 residues. J was trimmed by 1 base and V by 6 bases; bases with no gene match: 6. Germline V gene data show CDR1 as SGHRS and CDR2 as YFSETQ.

The chain carries TRBV24-1 and TRBJ2-1, with 11 positions matching TRBD2. CDR1 is KGHDR, CDR2 SFDVKD, per germline. V lost 3 bases, J lost 4 bases, and 4 bases stayed unmatched. There are 16 residues in the CDR3. The CDR3 here is CATSDAGTSGYNEQFF. CDR3 coding DNA: TGTGCCACCAGTGATGCGGGGACTAGCGGATACAATGAGCAGTTCTTC.

The rearrangement joins TRBV4-1 to TRBJ2-1; 7 bases fit TRBD2. The CDR3 is 17 amino acids. CDR1 is MGHRA, CDR2 YSYEKL, per germline. The trim removed 0 bases at V and 2 bases at J, leaving 7 bases unmatched. The CDR3 coding sequence is TGCGCCAGCAGCCAAGATTTGTCGCGGGGGACCTACAATGAGCAGTTCTTC. It translates to CASSQDLSRGTYNEQFF.

V and J are TRBV5-1 and TRBJ2-6; maybe TRBD2 (6 bases). This CDR3 is built from 16 residues. Looked up from germline, CDR1 is SGHRS and CDR2 is YFSETQ. With 4 bases removed from V and 2 bases from J, the gap between germline ends came to 13 bases. The CDR3 DNA reads TGCGCCAGCAGCGGAGGGATAGTCCCTGGGGCCAACGTCCTGACTTTC. Translating gives CASSGGIVPGANVLTF.

This clone was observed a few times. The chain couples TRBV7-2 to TRBJ1-6, with TRBD1 matching 7 bases. CDR1 and CDR2 from the germline V gene are SGHTA and FQGNSA. This CDR3 comprises 14 residues. The junction had 8 bases not matched to a gene; V was cut back by 5 bases and J by 10 bases. In DNA form, the CDR3 reads TGTGCCAGCAGCCTTCACAGGGGTGAATCACCCCTCCACTTT. Amino acids: CASSLHRGESPLHF.

The genes are TRBV6-5 and TRBJ2-7; 12 bases agree with TRBD2. V shed 6 bases and J 5 bases; nucleotides not matched to a gene: 8. The CDR3 contains 15 residues. Germline lookup yields CDR1 MNHEY and CDR2 SVGAGI. The CDR3 loop is CASRTSTSGSDEQYF. DNA for the CDR3: TGTGCCAGCAGAACTTCGACTAGCGGGAGCGACGAGCAGTACTTC.

The chain recombines TRBV28 with TRBJ2-4, with 10 nucleotides matching TRBD2. J was trimmed by 6 bases and V by 7 bases; bases with no gene match: 9. Germline CDR1 MDHEN, CDR2 SYDVKM. The CDR3 length is 15 residues. The CDR3 nucleotides read TGTGCCAGCACCTTCCCTAGCGGGAGAGGAAACATTCAGTACTTC. Amino acids: CASTFPSGRGNIQYF.

The rearrangement joins TRBV2 to TRBJ1-2; perhaps TRBD1 as D (6 bases). Germline CDR1 SNHLY, CDR2 FYNNEI. The V gene lost 4 bases and the J gene lost 3 bases, with 12 bases spanning the gap. The CDR3 has 14 amino acids. The CDR3 DNA reads as TGTGCCAGCAGTGGGGTGTCAGGGGACTATGGCTACACCTTC. It yields the protein CASSGVSGDYGYTF.

This chain joins TRBV2 and TRBJ2-5; 9 nucleotides align to TRBD1. CDR1 is SNHLY and CDR2 is FYNNEI in the germline V gene. The trim removed 4 bases at V and 5 bases at J, leaving 11 bases unmatched. The CDR3 has 16 amino acids. The CDR3 DNA sequence: TGTGCCAGCAGTGGACTCAGGACAGGGGTGGAGGAGACCCAGTACTTC. Protein product: CASSGLRTGVEETQYF.

This chain uses TRBV19 with TRBJ1-5; possible D gene TRBD1, 6 bases. Looked up from germline, CDR1 is LNHDA and CDR2 is SQIVND (reference sequence). This CDR3 region has 13 residues. Trimming shortened V by 6 bases and J by 7 bases, and 13 bases separated the two germline ends. The DNA of the CDR3 is TGTGCCAGTAGGACAGGCGGCCCCCAGCCCCAGCATTTT. This translates into CASRTGGPQPQHF.

V and J are TRBV12-5 and TRBJ1-2; a possible D gene is TRBD1 (6 bases). CDR1 is LGHNT, CDR2 FRNRAP, per germline. V lost 6 bases and J lost 0, with 11 bases in between. The CDR3 spans 14 residues. The CDR3 coding sequence is TGTGCTAGTGGCGAGGACAGCGCTAACTATGGCTACACCTTC. Its translation is CASGEDSANYGYTF.

CDR3: CASSQDRAGNTIYF. CDR3 in DNA: TGCGCCAGCAGTCAGGACAGGGCTGGAAACACCATATATTTT. The V gene is TRBV5-1, the J gene TRBJ1-3; 8 positions agree with TRBD1. The CDR3 consists of 14 residues. In germline, CDR1 is SGHRS, CDR2 YFSETQ. Trimming took 5 bases from V and 2 from J; bases not matched to a gene: 3.

This clone was seen once. The chain employs TRBV28 and TRBJ2-7, with D perhaps TRBD1 (6 bases). The CDR3 extends over 12 amino acids. Germline assignment: CDR1 MDHEN and CDR2 SYDVKM. V was cut by 8 bases and J by 4 bases, with 12 bases left in between. In DNA form, the CDR3 reads TGTGCCAGCCTCTCGGACAGATACGAGCAGTACTTC. Translated: CASLSDRYEQYF.

The V gene is TRBV5-6, the J gene TRBJ2-7; D is perhaps TRBD2 (6 bases). The CDR3 is 13 residues long. V lost 7 bases to trimming and J lost 6 bases, with 17 bases between them. Germline V gene data show CDR1 as SGHDT and CDR2 as YYEEEE. The CDR3 coding sequence is TGTGCCAGCGTCATGGGGAGGCGAGGCGAGCAGTACTTC. Translating gives CASVMGRRGEQYF.

This chain links TRBV7-3 with TRBJ2-3, with D perhaps TRBD1 (6 bases). Trimming removed 5 bases at V and 5 bases at J, with 17 bases between. The germline V gene has CDR1 SGHTA and CDR2 FQGTGA. This CDR3 spans 15 amino acids. The CDR3 sequence is CASSPRTDFQDTQYF. Written as DNA, the CDR3 is TGTGCCAGCAGCCCAAGGACAGATTTTCAAGATACGCAGTATTTT.